A single sample gave rise to the 21 T cell receptor beta chains below, sequenced in a study of blood T cell repertoires in COVID-19. TCRdb's copy holds only in-frame clones and misses some; the assay was immunoSEQ multiplex PCR. The sample has fewer than 150,000 clones; more than 75% are singletons. Input material: peripheral blood. These receptors were obtained from a man aged 55 to 70 who had recovered from COVID-19.

There are a few counts of this clone. This chain uses TRBV6-5 with TRBJ1-5, with TRBD1 matching over 9 bases. J was trimmed by 5 bases and V by 6 bases; bases with no gene match: 8. The CDR3 is 15 residues long. The germline V gene encodes CDR1 MNHEY and CDR2 SVGAGI. In DNA form, the CDR3 reads TGTGCCAGCAGCCTACAGGGGGCCACGTATCAGCCCCAGCATTTT. Translating it yields CASSLQGATYQPQHF.

The rearrangement links TRBV5-1 to TRBJ2-1, with 14 bases aligning to TRBD2. J was trimmed by 7 bases and V by 1 base; bases with no gene match: 4. Germline CDR1 is SGHRS and CDR2 is YFSETQ. CDR3 length equals 16 residues. CDR3 sequence: CASSLPTSGRGNEQFF. CDR3 sequence (DNA): TGCGCCAGCAGCTTGCCGACTAGCGGGAGGGGGAATGAGCAGTTCTTC.

This chain joins TRBV9 and TRBJ1-3; D ambiguous. The CDR3 is 14 amino acids. The germline V gene encodes CDR1 SGDLS and CDR2 YYNGEE. Trimming pared 4 bases from V and 7 bases from J, leaving 15 bases between. The CDR3 sequence: CASSLPPIGNTIYF. The CDR3 nucleotides are TGTGCCAGCAGCCTTCCACCGATCGGGAACACCATATATTTT.

The genes are TRBV3-1 (or the pseudogene TRBV3-2) and TRBJ2-7, with 11 bases aligning to TRBD2. V lost 0 bases and J lost 12; bases outside the gene matches: 7. CDR1 and CDR2 from the germline V gene are LGHDT and YNNKEL (reference sequence). This CDR3 spans 14 amino acids. In DNA, the CDR3 is TGTGCCAGCAGCCAAGATCTAGCTAGCGGGAGGACGTACTTC. This gives the protein CASSQDLASGRTYF.

The chain recombines TRBV30 with TRBJ2-5, with 12 bases lining up with TRBD2. CDR1 and CDR2 from the germline V gene are GTSNPN and SVGIG (reference sequence). Germline trimming cut 5 bases from V and 1 base from J; bases unmatched to any gene: 5. The CDR3 runs to 15 residues. The CDR3 DNA follows: TGTGCCTGGTCTGGGACTAGCGGGCCCCAAGAGACCCAGTACTTC. Translation gives CAWSGTSGPQETQYF. Variable domain in full (rest from reference TRBV30 and TRBJ2-5): SQTIHQWPATLVQPVGSPLSLECTVEGTSNPNLYWYRQAAGRGLQLLFYSVGIGQISSEVPQNLSASRPQDRQFILSSKKLLLSDSGFYLCAWSGTSGPQETQYFGPGTRLLVL.

The chain joins TRBV28 to TRBJ2-2, with TRBD1 matching 7 bases. There are 13 residues in the CDR3. The V gene's germline CDR1 is MDHEN and CDR2 SYDVKM. The V gene end was trimmed by 6 bases and the J gene end by 6 bases; junction bases not matched to a gene: 4. The CDR3 nucleotides are TGTGCCAGCAGAGCTCAGGGGGCCGGGGAGCTGTTTTTT. Its protein is CASRAQGAGELFF.

The rearrangement links TRBV11-3 to TRBJ2-5; 7 bases are a match to TRBD1. The trim removed 3 bases at V and 5 bases at J, leaving 9 bases unmatched. This CDR3 is built from 15 residues. Germline-derived CDR1 and CDR2 are SGHNT and YENEEA. DNA of the CDR3: TGTGCCAGCAGCTTGGGACAGACCCCCGGGGAGACCCAGTACTTC. This encodes CASSLGQTPGETQYF.

The rearrangement uses TRBV7-2 and TRBJ2-1; TRBD2 aligns across 8 bases. Trimming took 4 bases from V and 7 from J; bases not matched to a gene: 6. The CDR3 contains 14 residues. CDR1 is SGHTA and CDR2 is FQGNSA in the germline V gene. CDR3 sequence (DNA): TGTGCCAGCAGCTCCGGGAGGGCCTCGAATGAGCAGTTCTTC. Protein: CASSSGRASNEQFF.

This clone has a single count. This sequence joins TRBV2 and TRBJ2-3; 8 positions match TRBD2. Germline CDR1 reads SNHLY; CDR2 reads FYNNEI. There are 14 residues in the CDR3. The V segment lost 1 base and the J segment 5 bases; nucleotides outside the gene matches: 2. The CDR3 DNA follows: TGTGCCAGCAGTGAAGGGCTAGCGGGAGATACGCAGTATTTT. It translates to CASSEGLAGDTQYF.

This sequence joins TRBV5-1 and TRBJ2-1, with 7 bases aligning to TRBD1. CDR1 SGHRS and CDR2 YFSETQ come from the germline V gene. V lost 6 bases and J lost 5; bases outside the gene matches: 11. This CDR3 is built from 15 residues. The CDR3 protein is CASTPRAGGNNEQFF. CDR3 DNA: TGCGCCAGCACACCCCGGGCAGGGGGAAACAATGAGCAGTTCTTC.

V and J are TRBV6-5 and TRBJ2-2, with D possibly matching TRBD1 (5 bases). Germline lookup yields CDR1 MNHEY and CDR2 SVGAGI. Trimming shortened V by 6 bases and J by 0 bases, and 8 bases separated the two germline ends. The CDR3 has 14 amino acids. This CDR3 reads CASSPTANTGELFF. In DNA, the CDR3 is TGTGCCAGCAGCCCGACAGCGAACACCGGGGAGCTGTTTTTT.

This rearrangement joins TRBV6-2 or TRBV6-3 to TRBJ2-7, with 9 bases that match TRBD2. Germline V gives CDR1 MNHEY, CDR2 SVGEGT. CDR3 size: 18 residues. The V gene end was trimmed by 2 bases and the J gene end by 3 bases; junction bases not matched to a gene: 14. This CDR3 is CASSYHSAIAGVGYEQYF. CDR3 coding DNA: TGTGCCAGCAGTTACCATTCGGCGATAGCGGGAGTAGGCTACGAGCAGTACTTC.

A note on this clone: Other DNA sequences in the sample encode the same CDR3. The chain has TRBV28 and TRBJ2-7, with a possible D match to TRBD2 (5 bases). V shed 2 bases and J shed 2 bases, with 7 bases lying between them. CDR1 MDHEN and CDR2 SYDVKM come from the germline V gene. The CDR3 extends over 13 amino acids. CDR3 protein: CASSLRGPYEQYF. CDR3 nucleotide sequence: TGTGCCAGCAGTTTACGAGGGCCCTACGAGCAGTACTTC.

CDR3 amino acids: CASSPGQGTTQPQHF. As DNA, the CDR3 is TGCGCCAGCAGCCCGGGACAGGGAACCACTCAGCCCCAGCATTTT. The chain combines TRBV4-1 with TRBJ1-5; TRBD1 aligns across 9 bases. Germline loops: CDR1 MGHRA, CDR2 YSYEKL. The CDR3 has 15 residues. With 4 bases clipped from V and 6 bases from J, the junction kept 7 bases outside the gene matches.

A word on this clone: Within the sample, other DNA sequences also encode this same CDR3. The CDR3 DNA reads as TGTGCCAGCTCACCGACAGGCCCTAATCAGCCCCAGCATTTT. Translation gives CASSPTGPNQPQHF. This rearrangement joins TRBV18 to TRBJ1-5; TRBD1 might be the D (6 bases). Trimming pared 3 bases from V and 4 bases from J, leaving 10 bases between. Germline V CDR1 and CDR2: KGHSH, LQKENI. The CDR3 sequence is 14 residues long.

The chain links TRBV28 to TRBJ1-4; D is possibly TRBD1 (6 bases). Looked up from germline, CDR1 is MDHEN and CDR2 is SYDVKM. The CDR3 runs to 16 residues. V lost 1 base, J lost 0 bases, and 9 bases lay in between. The CDR3 here is CASSLYRDATNEKLFF. CDR3 DNA sequence: TGTGCCAGCAGTTTATACAGGGATGCAACTAATGAAAAACTGTTTTTT.

This chain joins TRBV10-3 and TRBJ2-7; 9 bases line up with TRBD2. The ends lost 4 bases at V and 3 bases at J; junction bases unmatched: 7. The CDR3 has 15 residues. The V gene's germline CDR1 is ENHRY and CDR2 SYGVKD. CDR3 in amino acids: CAISGASGNHYEQYF. The CDR3 DNA sequence: TGTGCCATCAGTGGGGCTAGCGGGAATCACTACGAGCAGTACTTC.

This clone was detected once. The chain joins TRBV16 to TRBJ1-4; D gene ambiguous. Trimming cost V 0 bases and J 1 base, with 6 bases left between them. The CDR3 has 15 amino acids. The V gene's germline CDR1 is KGHSY and CDR2 FQNENV. CDR3: CASSQSRRTNEKLFF. Here the CDR3 DNA reads TGTGCCAGCAGCCAATCCCGGAGAACTAATGAAAAACTGTTTTTT.

The rearrangement links TRBV5-5 to TRBJ1-4, with TRBD1 matching over 11 bases. Germline V gives CDR1 SGHKS, CDR2 YYEKEE (reference sequence). J lost 7 bases, V lost 0 bases, and 5 bases had no gene match. This CDR3 spans 16 amino acids. The CDR3 is CASSLGTGGATEKLFF. The CDR3 DNA reads as TGTGCCAGCAGCTTGGGGACAGGGGGCGCGACTGAAAAACTGTTTTTT.

In its sample, this clone was seen once. This chain joins TRBV28 and TRBJ1-2; 7 nucleotides match TRBD1. The ends lost 6 bases at V and 6 bases at J; junction bases unmatched: 7. Germline values: CDR1 MDHEN, CDR2 SYDVKM. The CDR3 covers 13 residues. Here the CDR3 reads CASSFQGENGYTF. The CDR3 DNA reads as TGTGCCAGCAGCTTTCAGGGGGAGAATGGCTACACCTTC.

This chain uses TRBV5-4 with TRBJ2-7; 8 bases line up with TRBD1. CDR3 length equals 15 residues. V dropped 1 base and J dropped 2; count of bases not matched to a gene: 5. Germline V gene sequence: CDR1 SGHNT, CDR2 YYREEE (reference sequence). CDR3: CASSLLQGATYEQYF. CDR3 nucleotide sequence: TGTGCCAGCAGCTTGCTCCAGGGGGCCACCTACGAGCAGTACTTC.